The 31 T cell receptor beta chains listed next were all sequenced from one sample in a study of metastatic and nonmetastatic thyroid tumors. MiXCR was used by TCRdb to re-call the PCR reads. This repertoire shows around 35,000 clones, 17% found once; its top ten account for about 6.6%. There were no patients who had received any treatment before thyroid surgery. Input material: blood. These receptors all come from a male donor with papillary thyroid cancer or a benign thyroid nodule (not recorded which). Some clones in this sample may be carry-over from other donors' samples.

At least ten counts were recorded for this clone. Here the CDR3 reads CASSLGVSNEQFF. CDR3 nucleotide sequence: TGTGCCAGCAGCTTAGGCGTGAGCAATGAGCAGTTCTTC. This chain links TRBV7-9 with TRBJ2-1, with D uncertain. The CDR3 spans 13 residues. V was clipped by 1 base and J by 6 bases, with 7 bases between them. Germline V gene data show CDR1 as SEHNR and CDR2 as FQNEAQ (reference sequence).

This clone was recorded many times. The CDR3 here is CASQGGISTDTQYF. DNA of the CDR3: TGTGCCAGCCAAGGGGGTATCTCCACAGATACGCAGTATTTT. The chain employs TRBV24-1 and TRBJ2-3; possibly TRBD1 for D (6 bases). This CDR3 contains 14 residues. Germline CDR1 KGHDR, CDR2 SFDVKD. V lost 11 bases to trimming and J lost 2 bases, with 16 bases between them.

This clone has ten or more counts. V and J are TRBV7-6 and TRBJ2-5, with D hard to call. Germline V gene lookup returns CDR1 SGHVS and CDR2 FNYEAQ. The CDR3 loop spans 15 amino acids. The V end lost 5 bases, the J end lost 4 bases, and 17 bases lay between the germline ends. The CDR3, as DNA: TGTGCCAGCAGCGAGATCTCTCGGGCAGGAGAGACCCAGTACTTC. Protein: CASSEISRAGETQYF.

There are many counts of this clone. The chain links TRBV6-1 to TRBJ1-4; D might be TRBD1 (5 bases). The V end lost 4 bases, the J end lost 7 bases, and 16 bases lay between the germline ends. The CDR3 runs 15 residues. Germline V gives CDR1 MNHNS, CDR2 SASEGT. The DNA of the CDR3 is TGTGCCAGCAGTGGAGACCAGGGTGGTACTGAAAAACTGTTTTTT. This translates into CASSGDQGGTEKLFF.

This clone was seen repeatedly, ten times or more. The chain is built from TRBV12-3 or TRBV12-4 and TRBJ2-2, with 13 bases matching TRBD2. The CDR3 sequence is 17 residues long. Trimming removed 6 bases from V and 0 bases from J; junction bases left unmatched: 4. The CDR3: CASRRTSGGSNTGELFF. The CDR3 DNA reads TGTGCCAGCAGAAGGACTAGCGGGGGTTCGAACACCGGGGAGCTGTTTTTT.

Only a few counts were recorded for this clone. The V and J genes are TRBV6-5 and TRBJ2-7; D is possibly TRBD2 (5 bases). This CDR3 comprises 15 residues. Germline assignment: CDR1 MNHEY and CDR2 SVGAGI. Deletions cut 0 bases from V and 6 bases from J, with 15 bases between. The CDR3 here is CASSYSFDTAGEQYF. The CDR3 region has the DNA TGTGCCAGCAGTTACTCTTTCGACACCGCGGGCGAGCAGTACTTC.

V usage is TRBV2 and J usage is TRBJ2-7, with 9 bases aligning to TRBD1. Looked up from germline, CDR1 is SNHLY and CDR2 is FYNNEI. V shed 2 bases, J shed 6 bases, and the junction held 5 bases outside the gene matches. The CDR3 consists of 14 residues. Here the CDR3 reads CASSEFVTGGEQYF. The CDR3 nucleotides read TGTGCCAGCAGTGAATTTGTGACAGGGGGCGAGCAGTACTTC.

This clone was recorded many times. V gene TRBV7-9 combines with J gene TRBJ2-5; the D gene is possibly TRBD2 (7 bases). Germline lookup yields CDR1 SEHNR and CDR2 FQNEAQ (reference sequence). This CDR3 is built from 13 residues. Trimming took off 0 bases at V and 8 bases at J, with 10 bases between the two ends. The CDR3 protein is CASSLAGGGTQYF. The CDR3 nucleotides are TGTGCCAGCAGCTTAGCGGGAGGGGGAACCCAGTACTTC. The full variable domain, with the rest looked up from reference TRBV7-9 and TRBJ2-5, is DTGVSQNPRHKITKRGQNVTFRCDPISEHNRLYWYRQTLGQGPEFLTYFQNEAQLEKSRLLSDRFSAERPKGSFSTLEIQRTEQGDSAMYLCASSLAGGGTQYFGPGTRLLVL.

By its share, this clone is medium-sized (0.01 to 0.1%). The chain recombines TRBV28 with TRBJ1-1, with D tentatively TRBD1 (5 bases). Deletions cut 2 bases from V and 5 bases from J, with 6 bases between. Germline CDR1 reads MDHEN; CDR2 reads SYDVKM. This CDR3 spans 12 amino acids. CDR3 in DNA: TGTGCCAGCAGTTTAAGACAGACTGAAGCTTTCTTT. Protein product: CASSLRQTEAFF.

This clone showed up many times. This could be a read error, since a much larger clone is one nucleotide away. Distinct nucleotide sequences in the sample also encode this CDR3. The chain carries TRBV27 and TRBJ2-3; no reliable D call. The ends were cut back, 1 base at V and 1 base at J, with 3 bases in the middle. CDR1 MNHEY and CDR2 SMNVEV come from the germline V gene (reference sequence). The CDR3 length is 13 residues. CDR3 region: CASSLYGTDTQYF. The CDR3 bases are TGTGCCAGCAGTTTATACGGCACAGATACGCAGTATTTT.

Many counts were recorded for this clone. The rearrangement joins TRBV29-1 to TRBJ2-5; TRBD1 matches 10 bases. Germline V CDR1 and CDR2: SQVTM, ANQGSEA. Trimming removed 7 bases from V and 5 bases from J; junction bases left unmatched: 7. There are 13 residues in the CDR3. The CDR3 region is CSAGQGLWETQYF. CDR3 DNA: TGCAGCGCGGGACAGGGGTTATGGGAGACCCAGTACTTC.

This clone has a count of ten or more. This rearrangement joins TRBV5-1 to TRBJ2-5, with unresolved D. Germline-derived CDR1 and CDR2 are SGHRS and YFSETQ. V gave up 1 base and J gave up 0 bases, with 7 bases separating them. The CDR3 is 14 amino acids. Here the CDR3 DNA reads TGCGCCAGCAGCTTGCAACCCAACCAAGAGACCCAGTACTTC. Translated, it gives CASSLQPNQETQYF.

This clone has more than one count but fewer than ten. This chain connects TRBV6-1 to TRBJ2-7; 8 bases are a match to TRBD1. CDR1 and CDR2 (germline): MNHNS, SASEGT. The J segment lost 13 bases and the V segment lost 5 bases, leaving 16 bases of the junction unmatched. CDR3 length equals 14 residues. The CDR3 sequence: CASSPGTGGGDHYF. CDR3 bases: TGTGCCAGCAGTCCGGGAACAGGGGGTGGTGATCATTACTTC.

The sample holds many counts of this clone. The genes are TRBV7-9 and TRBJ2-5; 11 bases match TRBD2. Trimming removed 0 bases from V and 3 bases from J; junction bases left unmatched: 3. Germline CDR1 and CDR2: SEHNR and FQNEAQ (reference sequence). The CDR3 totals 16 residues. CDR3 sequence: CASSLATSGSKETQYF. For the CDR3, the DNA is TGTGCCAGCAGCTTAGCTACTAGCGGGAGTAAAGAGACCCAGTACTTC.

This chain joins TRBV7-8 and TRBJ2-7; D gene uncertain. Germline CDR1 is SGHVS and CDR2 is FQNEAQ. The CDR3 is 13 amino acids. V lost 7 bases to trimming and J lost 3 bases, with 13 bases between them. The CDR3 DNA sequence: TGTGCCAGCATCCCCGGAGAAGTCTACGAGCAGTACTTC. Protein product: CASIPGEVYEQYF.

This clone was counted ten times or more. The J gene is TRBJ2-5, the V gene TRBV6-1; D might be TRBD2 (5 bases). CDR3 length: 14 amino acids. Per germline, CDR1 MNHNS and CDR2 SASEGT. Trimming left V 3 bases short and J 7 bases short, with 15 bases between. CDR3 protein: CASSDLVERGTQYF. The DNA of the CDR3 is TGTGCCAGCAGTGATTTAGTAGAACGGGGGACCCAGTACTTC.

This clone has only a few counts. V gene TRBV7-9 combines with J gene TRBJ1-1, with D uncertain. Germline values: CDR1 SEHNR, CDR2 FQNEAQ (reference sequence). V shed 5 bases and J shed 5 bases, with 9 bases lying between them. CDR3 length equals 12 residues. In DNA form, the CDR3 reads TGTGCCAGCAGCCATCGGAGAACTGAAGCTTTCTTT. Protein: CASSHRRTEAFF.

This clone was seen at least ten times. The J gene is TRBJ2-1, the V gene TRBV7-9; D gene unclear. CDR1 and CDR2 (germline): SEHNR, FQNEAQ (reference sequence). The CDR3 totals 15 residues. With 1 base removed from V and 2 bases from J, the gap between germline ends came to 9 bases. This CDR3 reads CASSLVNPAYNEQFF. The CDR3 DNA reads TGTGCCAGCAGCTTAGTTAATCCGGCCTACAATGAGCAGTTCTTC.

This clone was detected only a few times. Just one base apart from a much larger clone, this may be a read error. This chain connects TRBV6-5 to TRBJ2-5; no clear D gene. This CDR3 spans 13 amino acids. Germline CDR1 is MNHEY and CDR2 is SVGAGI. The CDR3 protein is CASSYSREDTQYF. CDR3 nucleotide sequence: TGTGCCAGCAGTTACTCTAGGGAAGATACCCAGTACTTC.

The J gene is TRBJ2-1, the V gene TRBV9; perhaps D is TRBD1 or TRBD2 (5 bases each). This CDR3 comprises 15 residues. Germline loops: CDR1 SGDLS, CDR2 YYNGEE. Trimming took 3 bases from V and 2 from J, leaving 12 bases between them. The CDR3 loop reads CASSEGTLPYNEQFF. CDR3 DNA sequence: TGTGCCAGCAGCGAGGGGACCTTACCCTACAATGAGCAGTTCTTC.

The V and J genes are TRBV6-2 or TRBV6-3 and TRBJ2-5, with D unclear. Looked up from germline, CDR1 is MNHEY and CDR2 is SVGEGT. Trimming left V 2 bases short and J 5 bases short, with 3 bases between. The CDR3 runs 11 residues. This CDR3 reads CASSYLETQYF. In nucleotides, the CDR3 is TGTGCCAGCAGTTACCTTGAGACCCAGTACTTC.

This clone has a count of ten or more. The sample has other DNA sequences that encode this CDR3 too. CDR3 nucleotide sequence: TGCGCCAGCGGCACAGATACGCAGTATTTT. Amino acids: CASGTDTQYF. This chain joins TRBV5-1 and TRBJ2-3, with D unresolved. Trimming stripped 7 bases from V and 1 base from J, with 1 base between. This CDR3 contains 10 residues. Germline-derived CDR1 and CDR2 are SGHRS and YFSETQ.

This clone occurred a few times. For the CDR3, the DNA is TGTGCCACCAGGTGGACTAGCGGGAACACAGATACGCAGTATTTT. Its protein is CATRWTSGNTDTQYF. The chain is built from TRBV15 and TRBJ2-3, with 12 nucleotides matching TRBD2. V was pared by 6 bases and J by 2 bases, with 3 bases of the junction left unmatched. This CDR3 contains 15 residues. CDR1 and CDR2 (germline): LNHNV, YYDKDF (reference sequence).

In its sample, this clone ranks as medium-sized (0.01 to 0.1%). The genes are TRBV27 and TRBJ2-7; TRBD2 matches 7 bases. There are 16 residues in the CDR3. Germline V lookup: CDR1 MNHEY, CDR2 SMNVEV (reference sequence). J lost 3 bases, V lost 5 bases, and 13 bases had no gene match. CDR3 in amino acids: CASSPTGGSKIYEQYF. For the CDR3, the DNA is TGTGCCAGCAGTCCTACGGGAGGTTCCAAAATCTACGAGCAGTACTTC.

This clone was picked up many times. The chain has TRBV4-1 and TRBJ1-1; the D is unclear. The length of the CDR3 is 13 residues. V lost 6 bases, J lost 0 bases, and 8 bases lay in between. Germline-derived CDR1 and CDR2 are MGHRA and YSYEKL. DNA of the CDR3: TGCGCCAGCAGGGCACCAATGAACACTGAAGCTTTCTTT. The encoded protein is CASRAPMNTEAFF.

The V gene is TRBV5-4, the J gene TRBJ2-4; D not certain. The ends were cut back, 4 bases at V and 7 bases at J, with 9 bases in the middle. Per germline, CDR1 SGHNT and CDR2 YYREEE (reference sequence). There are 12 residues in the CDR3. CDR3 DNA sequence: TGTGCCAGCAGCGTTAGAGACAACATTCAGTACTTC. As protein: CASSVRDNIQYF.

The genes are TRBV20-1 and TRBJ2-1, with TRBD2 matching over 13 bases. With V trimmed by 7 bases and J by 7 bases, 7 bases remained unmatched. CDR1 is DFQATT, CDR2 SNEGSKA, per germline (reference sequence). This CDR3 contains 14 residues. CDR3 DNA sequence: TGCAGTGTCCCACTAGCGGGAGGGGGGAATGAGCAGTTCTTC. Translating gives CSVPLAGGGNEQFF.

This chain links TRBV12-5 with TRBJ2-7, with a possible D match to TRBD2 (7 bases). The CDR3 totals 18 residues. The V gene lost 3 bases and the J gene lost 4 bases, with 25 bases spanning the gap. Germline V gives CDR1 LGHNT, CDR2 FRNRAP. The CDR3 nucleotides read TGTGCTAGTGGTTTTGTAGGGGGGGGGGCTATCGGGAGGTACGAGCAGTACTTC. Translation gives CASGFVGGGAIGRYEQYF.

In its sample, this clone was seen many times. This sequence joins TRBV20-1 and TRBJ2-7; the D gene could be TRBD1 or TRBD2 (5 bases each). The length of the CDR3 is 12 residues. Trimming removed 3 bases from V and 10 bases from J, with 16 bases in between. CDR1 and CDR2 from the germline V gene are DFQATT and SNEGSKA (reference sequence). The CDR3 DNA is TGCAGTGCTAGTAATGGGAGACAGTACCAGTACTTC. This sequence encodes CSASNGRQYQYF.

This clone was detected ten times or more. The V and J genes are TRBV19 and TRBJ2-2, with TRBD2 identical over 7 bases. Germline V gene sequence: CDR1 LNHDA, CDR2 SQIVND (reference sequence). J gave up 1 base and V 7 bases, and 9 bases lay outside the gene matches. The length of the CDR3 is 16 residues. The CDR3 is CASMPGAGLNTGELFF. The CDR3 DNA reads TGTGCCAGTATGCCGGGAGCGGGATTGAACACCGGGGAGCTGTTTTTT.

The V gene is TRBV5-1, the J gene TRBJ2-5, with a weak D call TRBD2 (7 bases). The V end was cut by 4 bases, the J end by 5 bases, with 12 bases between. Germline-derived CDR1 and CDR2 are SGHRS and YFSETQ. This CDR3 spans 13 amino acids. CDR3 bases: TGCGCCAGCAGCGAAGGGGGGGTTGAGACCCAGTACTTC. It yields the protein CASSEGGVETQYF. Supplemented by reference TRBV5-1 and TRBJ2-5, the full variable domain reads KAGVTQTPRYLIKTRGQQVTLSCSPISGHRSVSWYQQTPGQGLQFLFEYFSETQRNKGNFPGRFSGRQFSNSRSEMNVSTLELGDSALYLCASSEGGVETQYFGPGTRLLVL.